What follows are 20 T cell receptor beta chains derived from one specimen sequenced in a study of T cells expressing NK-cell markers. TCRdb reprocessed the 5' RACE reads and stores each CDR3 protein as one record, lacking DNA. In total, the table holds fewer than 550,000 distinct CDR3 sequences. The sequenced sample was blood T cells: a sorted CD56 or NKG2C T cell subset, CD4+ or CD8+ T cells, or bulk PBMC T cells (not recorded which). The receptors were gathered from a woman aged 45-65 years in good health.

This sequence joins TRBV12-3 or TRBV12-4 and TRBJ2-1. The CDR3 spans 14 residues. The CDR3 here is CASSLSSSYNEQFF.

V gene TRBV5-1 combines with J gene TRBJ2-1; as DNA is missing, the TRBD2 call by TCRdb cannot be tested. The CDR3 contains 17 residues. Germline CDR1 and CDR2: SGHRS and YFSETQ. The CDR3 protein is CASSLSLAGGDYNEQFF.

The chain joins TRBV12-3 or TRBV12-4 to TRBJ2-5. The CDR3 is 11 amino acids. The CDR3 sequence is CASRSERTQYF.

This chain's CDR3 is CASTHGLAGMQYF. This chain connects TRBV6-2 or TRBV6-3 to TRBJ2-7; TCRdb lists TRBD2, though no DNA is available to test this call. Germline V CDR1 and CDR2: MNHEY, SVGEGT. The CDR3 consists of 13 residues.

This chain uses TRBV29-1 with TRBJ1-4; the TCRdb call, TRBD1, lacks DNA for checking. The CDR3 extends over 13 amino acids. CDR1 is SQVTM, CDR2 ANQGSEA, per germline. CDR3 residues: CSVFRETNEKLFF.

CDR3 protein: CASSQDAPGEAFF. The gene calls are TRBV4-2 and TRBJ1-1; without DNA, the TCRdb call of TRBD1 cannot be checked. Germline V CDR1 and CDR2: LGHNA, YNFKEQ. This CDR3 spans 13 amino acids.

The J gene is TRBJ1-4, the V gene TRBV6-5. Germline assignment: CDR1 MNHEY and CDR2 SVGAGI. The CDR3 runs 13 residues. The CDR3 region is CASSYVIREKLFF.

The J gene is TRBJ2-2, the V gene TRBV12-3 or TRBV12-4; TCRdb's D call, TRBD2, is unchecked because there is no DNA. This CDR3 is built from 14 residues. CDR3 in amino acids: CATVAGGNTGELFF.

The rearrangement uses TRBV10-3 and TRBJ2-1; absent DNA, TCRdb's TRBD1 call cannot be checked. Per the germline V gene, CDR1 is ENHRY and CDR2 is SYGVKD. This CDR3 has 12 residues. The CDR3 reads CAISHGQNEQFF.

The rearrangement joins TRBV12-3 or TRBV12-4 to TRBJ2-7. The CDR3 is 13 residues long. CDR3 residues: CASSLGQTIEQYF.

The rearrangement links TRBV12-3 or TRBV12-4 to TRBJ2-7; TCRdb designates TRBD2, a call that cannot be tested without DNA. This CDR3 is built from 14 residues. CDR3 residues: CASRLTGTRGEQYF.

The chain is built from TRBV6-5 and TRBJ2-1; there is no DNA to check the TCRdb D call of TRBD2. Germline values: CDR1 MNHEY, CDR2 SVGAGI. The CDR3 has 13 residues. The CDR3 region is CASRRDLDNEQFF.

The gene calls are TRBV4-1 and TRBJ1-2; absent DNA, TCRdb's TRBD1 call cannot be checked. CDR1 is MGHRA, CDR2 YSYEKL, per germline. CDR3 length: 15 residues. CDR3 loop: CASSQRDKDERGYTF.

The chain couples TRBV12-3 or TRBV12-4 to TRBJ2-7; TCRdb outputs TRBD1, but without DNA this stays unchecked. The CDR3 runs to 13 residues. This CDR3 reads CASTNRVAYEQYF.

This sequence joins TRBV20-1 and TRBJ2-7; the TCRdb D gene call, TRBD1, has no DNA to confirm it. The CDR3 has 13 amino acids. CDR1 and CDR2 from the germline V gene are DFQATT and SNEGSKA (reference sequence). This CDR3 reads CSARWGRSYEQYF.

The chain recombines TRBV29-1 with TRBJ2-2; no DNA is available, so the TRBD2 call from TCRdb remains unchecked. The germline V gene has CDR1 SQVTM and CDR2 ANQGSEA. The CDR3 consists of 14 residues. CDR3 amino acids: CSGASGTNTGELFF.

V and J are TRBV5-4 and TRBJ2-3; TCRdb's assignment of TRBD2 cannot be checked, as there is no DNA. The CDR3 consists of 14 residues. Germline V gene sequence: CDR1 SGHNT, CDR2 YYREEE (reference sequence). The CDR3 reads CASSPYPEAKAQYF.

The V and J genes are TRBV6-2 or TRBV6-3 and TRBJ2-3. From germline, CDR1 is MNHEY and CDR2 SVGEGT. The CDR3 runs 16 residues. CDR3 in amino acids: CASSPPPKKVADTQYF.

The rearrangement uses TRBV4-1 and TRBJ2-5; lacking DNA, the TRBD1 call made by TCRdb goes unchecked. The CDR3 runs to 16 residues. Germline CDR1 and CDR2: MGHRA and YSYEKL. This chain's CDR3 is CASSQESGWGRETQYF.

This rearrangement joins TRBV10-3 to TRBJ2-3. Germline values: CDR1 ENHRY, CDR2 SYGVKD. CDR3 length equals 18 residues. This CDR3 reads CAISEPSSGDTSTDTQYF.